The 24 T cell receptor beta chains presented below share a single source sample, sequenced in a study of T cells in Graves' hyperthyroidism and ophthalmopathy. Amplified TCR beta CDR3 regions derived from RNA transcripts. An initial round of RT-PCR targeting the TCR CDR3 relied on the HTBI primer set. TCRdb re-called the multiplex PCR reads with MiXCR, one entry per CDR3 protein. The sample holds 600,000 to 700,000 distinct CDR3 sequences, approximately 15% seen once. The source material was blood. These receptors all come from a woman between 35 and 50 years old with Graves' ophthalmopathy.

This clonotype was seen ten or more times. V gene TRBV9 combines with J gene TRBJ2-5, with 12 bases fitting TRBD2. The V gene's germline CDR1 is SGDLS and CDR2 YYNGEE. This CDR3 comprises 17 residues. J lost 1 base, V lost 1 base, and 5 bases had no gene match. The CDR3 loop is CASSVTMGLAGQETQYF. CDR3 bases: TGTGCCAGCAGCGTAACCATGGGACTAGCGGGCCAAGAGACCCAGTACTTC.

The chain carries TRBV20-1 and TRBJ2-2, with TRBD2 identical over 10 bases. J gave up 6 bases and V 4 bases, and 26 bases lay outside the gene matches. The CDR3 loop spans 21 amino acids. CDR1 DFQATT and CDR2 SNEGSKA come from the germline V gene (reference sequence). The chain's CDR3 is CSAKVGVGTSAKLGIAGELFF. CDR3 sequence (DNA): TGCAGTGCTAAAGTGGGGGTCGGGACTAGCGCCAAATTGGGTATCGCCGGGGAGCTGTTTTTT.

This clonotype was observed at least ten times. The V call is TRBV11-3, the J call TRBJ1-3; D unclear. The V gene's germline CDR1 is SGHNT and CDR2 YENEEA. Between the trimmed V and J ends, which lost 2 bases and 1 base, there was a span of 6 bases. The CDR3 has 14 amino acids. This CDR3 is CASSLWESGNTIYF. The CDR3 region has the DNA TGTGCCAGCAGCTTATGGGAGTCTGGAAACACCATATATTTT.

This clonotype was recorded many times. The gene calls are TRBV12-3 or TRBV12-4 and TRBJ2-1; D unclear. Trimming took off 6 bases at V and 0 bases at J, with 18 bases between the two ends. The CDR3 runs to 17 residues. This CDR3 is CASSPSKGQSSYNEQFF. The CDR3 DNA follows: TGTGCCAGCAGCCCCTCTAAAGGGCAGAGCTCCTACAATGAGCAGTTCTTC.

This clonotype has only a few counts. The V gene is TRBV7-2, the J gene TRBJ2-7; a weak D match, TRBD1 (6 bases). The CDR3 totals 11 residues. Germline loops: CDR1 SGHTA, CDR2 FQGNSA. Deletions cut 10 bases from V and 6 bases from J, with 13 bases between. This chain's CDR3 is CAITRGFEQYF. CDR3 sequence (DNA): TGTGCCATCACCAGGGGTTTCGAGCAGTACTTC.

To note about this clonotype: A junction boundary mismatches the germline segment, possibly from a read error. The CDR3, as DNA: TGCGCCAGCAGGGGACTAGGGGGATTTTATGGCTACACCTTC. This codes for CASRGLGGFYGYTF. J is TRBJ1-2 and V is TRBV2, with D maybe TRBD1 (6 bases). This CDR3 spans 14 amino acids. Germline values: CDR1 SNHLY, CDR2 FYNNEI.

The rearrangement joins TRBV6-1 to TRBJ2-5, with TRBD1 as a possible D gene (6 bases). The CDR3 runs 14 residues. Trimming took off 6 bases at V and 7 bases at J, with 18 bases between the two ends. CDR1 is MNHNS, CDR2 SASEGT, per germline. The CDR3 loop reads CASRDIGQRGTQYF. CDR3 DNA: TGTGCCAGCAGAGATATCGGACAGAGAGGGACCCAGTACTTC.

The sample holds many counts of this clonotype. J is TRBJ1-1 and V is TRBV28; D might be TRBD1 (6 bases). Germline CDR1 and CDR2: MDHEN and SYDVKM. Trimming shortened V by 9 bases and J by 1 base, and 15 bases separated the two germline ends. This CDR3 comprises 14 residues. CDR3 nucleotides: TGTGCCAGTGCTTCGGACAGCCCGAACACTGAAGCTTTCTTT. Translated: CASASDSPNTEAFF.

This clonotype has a count of ten or more. V usage is TRBV6-1 and J usage is TRBJ2-6; D is unresolved. The germline gives CDR1 MNHNS, CDR2 SASEGT. V was cut by 2 bases and J by 0 bases, with 8 bases left in between. The CDR3 extends over 16 amino acids. The CDR3 here is CASSEYISSGANVLTF. As DNA, the CDR3 is TGTGCCAGCAGTGAATACATCAGCTCTGGGGCCAACGTCCTGACTTTC.

This clonotype occurred many times. V and J are TRBV12-3 or TRBV12-4 and TRBJ2-7; 9 bases align to TRBD1. The CDR3 runs 14 residues. Trimming at V came to 3 bases and at J to 3 bases, leaving 3 bases not matched to a gene. CDR3 residues: CASSFRGQGYEQYF. The CDR3 DNA follows: TGTGCCAGCAGTTTTAGGGGACAGGGCTACGAGCAGTACTTC.

This clonotype was seen ten or more times. The CDR3 nucleotides are TGTGCCAGCAGTCCACGCGGCTCCTGGGATGGCTACACCTTC. Encoded protein: CASSPRGSWDGYTF. V usage is TRBV25-1 and J usage is TRBJ1-2; D remains unclear. Between the trimmed V and J ends, which lost 5 bases and 6 bases, there was a span of 16 bases. This CDR3 spans 14 amino acids. CDR1 and CDR2 (germline): MGHDK, SYGVNS.

This clonotype was seen more than once but under ten times. This chain connects TRBV27 to TRBJ2-7; TRBD2 might be the D (5 bases). Germline lookup yields CDR1 MNHEY and CDR2 SMNVEV (reference sequence). The germline V and J ends were trimmed by 6 bases and 3 bases, with 18 bases remaining between them. CDR3 length: 15 residues. This CDR3 reads CASSRRTPRGYEQYF. The CDR3 region has the DNA TGTGCCAGCAGCCGGCGGACGCCCCGGGGCTACGAGCAGTACTTC.

In this sample, this clonotype turned up many times. The CDR3: CASSVDRGLNTEAFF. The CDR3 nucleotides read TGTGCCAGTAGTGTCGACAGGGGGCTAAACACTGAAGCTTTCTTT. This chain joins TRBV19 and TRBJ1-1, with 10 bases aligning to TRBD1. CDR3 size: 15 residues. The germline gives CDR1 LNHDA, CDR2 SQIVND (reference sequence). The junction had 5 bases not matched to a gene; V was cut back by 5 bases and J by 2 bases.

The rearrangement links TRBV6-5 to TRBJ1-5, with D perhaps TRBD1 (6 bases). The CDR3 length is 16 residues. Per the germline V gene, CDR1 is MNHEY and CDR2 is SVGAGI. V was cut by 2 bases and J by 2 bases, with 13 bases left in between. The CDR3 DNA reads as TGTGCCAGCAGTTACATTGTCAGGGGAGGCAATCAGCCCCAGCATTTT. Translated: CASSYIVRGGNQPQHF.

In this sample, this clonotype turned up many times. The chain employs TRBV7-8 and TRBJ2-7; perhaps TRBD2 as D (6 bases). From germline, CDR1 is SGHVS and CDR2 FQNEAQ. The CDR3 is made up of 17 amino acids. With 0 bases removed from V and 0 bases from J, the gap between germline ends came to 15 bases. CDR3 sequence: CASSLAGAGFSSYEQYF. The CDR3 nucleotides read TGTGCCAGCAGCTTAGCGGGCGCGGGGTTTAGCTCCTACGAGCAGTACTTC.

This clonotype was detected ten times or more. The chain has TRBV4-1 and TRBJ2-5, with TRBD2 matching over 11 bases. With 1 base clipped from V and 4 bases from J, the junction kept 5 bases outside the gene matches. The length of the CDR3 is 16 residues. Germline V gene lookup returns CDR1 MGHRA and CDR2 YSYEKL. The CDR3: CASSQVLAGGGETQYF. For the CDR3, the DNA is TGCGCCAGCAGCCAAGTGCTAGCGGGAGGTGGAGAGACCCAGTACTTC.

This clonotype was detected ten times or more. The V and J genes are TRBV5-1 and TRBJ2-5; 12 positions agree with TRBD2. The trim removed 0 bases at V and 4 bases at J, leaving 4 bases unmatched. CDR3 length equals 16 residues. Germline CDR1 and CDR2: SGHRS and YFSETQ. CDR3 region: CASSLGLAGVVETQYF. The CDR3 bases are TGCGCCAGCAGCTTGGGACTAGCGGGAGTAGTAGAGACCCAGTACTTC.

The V and J genes are TRBV28 and TRBJ1-3; no reliable D call. The CDR3 is 16 residues long. V lost 5 bases and J lost 0, with 14 bases in between. CDR1 and CDR2 from the germline V gene are MDHEN and SYDVKM. The CDR3 is CASSGERMSSGNTIYF. CDR3 nucleotides: TGTGCCAGCAGTGGGGAAAGGATGAGCTCTGGAAACACCATATATTTT. Combining the CDR3 with reference TRBV28 and TRBJ1-3 gives the whole variable domain DVKVTQSSRYLVKRTGEKVFLECVQDMDHENMFWYRQDPGLGLRLIYFSYDVKMKEKGDIPEGYSVSREKKERFSLILESASTNQTSMYLCASSGERMSSGNTIYFGEGSWLTVV.

This clonotype showed up many times. The genes are TRBV28 and TRBJ2-7, with 9 nucleotides matching TRBD1. V lost 4 bases, J lost 3 bases, and 7 bases stayed unmatched. Germline CDR1 is MDHEN and CDR2 is SYDVKM. The CDR3 sequence is 15 residues long. The CDR3 DNA is TGTGCCAGCAGTTCACCGACAGGGGGAAGCTACGAGCAGTACTTC. Encoded protein: CASSSPTGGSYEQYF. Together with reference TRBV28 and TRBJ2-7, the CDR3 gives the full variable domain: DVKVTQSSRYLVKRTGEKVFLECVQDMDHENMFWYRQDPGLGLRLIYFSYDVKMKEKGDIPEGYSVSREKKERFSLILESASTNQTSMYLCASSSPTGGSYEQYFGPGTRLTVT.

This clonotype showed up just a few times. The V call is TRBV18, the J call TRBJ2-7; no clear D. From germline, CDR1 is KGHSH and CDR2 LQKENI. The CDR3 sequence is 13 residues long. Trimming took off 3 bases at V and 3 bases at J, with 9 bases between the two ends. DNA of the CDR3: TGTGCCAGCTCACCCGCAAGGCGCTACGAGCAGTACTTC. It is translated as CASSPARRYEQYF.

This clonotype showed up many times. The V call is TRBV30, the J call TRBJ1-5, with 10 bases that match TRBD1. Per germline, CDR1 GTSNPN and CDR2 SVGIG (reference sequence). V was pared by 6 bases and J by 6 bases, with 11 bases of the junction left unmatched. The CDR3 length is 15 residues. The CDR3 nucleotides are TGTGCCTGCACAGCAAGACAGGGGGCAGGTCAGCCCCAGCATTTT. Its protein is CACTARQGAGQPQHF.

This clonotype was counted many times. The chain has TRBV30 and TRBJ1-6, with D possibly being TRBD1 (6 bases). Deletions cut 1 base from V and 7 bases from J, with 11 bases between. The CDR3 is made up of 14 amino acids. The germline V gene has CDR1 GTSNPN and CDR2 SVGIG (reference sequence). DNA for the CDR3: TGTGCCTGGAGTGAGCGGGGGCTAAATTCACCCCTCCACTTT. Translation gives CAWSERGLNSPLHF.

This clonotype has ten or more counts. This sequence joins TRBV6-5 and TRBJ2-7, with a tentative D call TRBD1 (6 bases). The CDR3 is 16 amino acids. V lost 0 bases and J 2 bases, leaving 14 bases between the germline ends. CDR1 and CDR2 from the germline V gene are MNHEY and SVGAGI. CDR3 sequence reads: CASSYSRDTAAYEQYF. The DNA for the CDR3 is TGTGCCAGCAGTTACTCCCGGGACACGGCCGCCTACGAGCAGTACTTC.

The sample holds many counts of this clonotype. The chain combines TRBV6-2 or TRBV6-3 with TRBJ1-1, with 7 bases fitting TRBD1. With V trimmed by 6 bases and J by 4 bases, 5 bases remained unmatched. This CDR3 region has 13 residues. Germline V lookup: CDR1 MNHEY, CDR2 SVGEGT. Here the CDR3 DNA reads TGTGCCAGCAGCCGAACAGGGGCCACTGAAGCTTTCTTT. The encoded protein is CASSRTGATEAFF.